This TCR beta chain was retrieved from a study of cytomegalovirus exposure and HLA in healthy donors. PCR amplification relied on 60 Vbeta primers (plus 13 Jbeta primers). The method was immunoSEQ multiplex PCR; TCRdb's version includes in-frame clones alone and lacks a portion of them. The sample has 250,000 to 350,000 clones, 86% seen once. Overall study results and limits: TCR association rates varied by HLA locus in a later analysis, with DRB1 highest and HLA-C lowest. A later analysis found common viral pathogens apparently linked to several of the most significant clusters.

Germline V gene data show CDR1 as GTSNPN and CDR2 as SVGIG (reference sequence). V lost 0 bases and J lost 3, with 12 bases in between. The CDR3 length is 14 residues. As concerns this clone: Its specificity is not known.

The sequencing input was PBMCs. This TCR was recovered from a man between 35 and 55 years old in good health and CMV-seropositive. The chain has TRBV30 and TRBJ2-7, with a tentative D call TRBD2 (5 bases). The CDR3 loop is CAWSVSGIYYEQYF. The CDR3, as DNA: TGTGCCTGGAGTGTCTCGGGAATCTACTACGAGCAGTACTTC. The full variable domain, in which reference TRBV30 and TRBJ2-7 provide the parts outside the CDR3, is SQTIHQWPATLVQPVGSPLSLECTVEGTSNPNLYWYRQAAGRGLQLLFYSVGIGQISSEVPQNLSASRPQDRQFILSSKKLLLSDSGFYLCAWSVSGIYYEQYFGPGTRLTVT.